These T cell receptor beta chains were read from a single sample in a study of control samples from healthy donors and cancer patients. Profiling relied on immunoSEQ multiplex PCR, and the TCRdb table lists in-frame clones only, not all of them. The sample includes about 190,000 clones, over 80% seen only once; the top ten take 1.8%. The specimen sequenced was blood. These receptor sequences come from a young man in good health. Both conserved end residues are part of each CDR3. Fields, in order: D gene, V gene, J gene, clone size, CDR3 DNA, CDR3 protein. The D gene is left open where the match is weak. Clone size is given for some rows only: seen once, a few or many times, or a class if the clone is expanded.

.	TRBV21-1	TRBJ1-1	.	TGTGCCAGCACCCCCCCTAACGGCCTGAACACTGAAGCTTTCTTT	CASTPPNGLNTEAFF
.	TRBV4-1	TRBJ2-2	.	TGCGCCAGCAGCCAGCCGGGACGAAGGAACACCGGGGAGCTGTTTTTT	CASSQPGRRNTGELFF
.	TRBV7-9	TRBJ1-1	.	TGTGCCAGCAGCTTTTTACAGGGTGATCTCACTGAAGCTTTCTTT	CASSFLQGDLTEAFF
TRBD2	TRBV5-1	TRBJ2-3	.	TGCGCCAGCAGTCTAGCGGGGTACACAGATACGCAGTATTTT	CASSLAGYTDTQYF
TRBD1	TRBV5-5	TRBJ2-7	once	TGTGCCAGCACCTTAGACAGGGGCGAGCAGTACTTC	CASTLDRGEQYF
.	TRBV29-1	TRBJ1-1	.	TGCAGCGTTGTGGAGGGGCAGAGTGGGAACACTGAAGCTTTCTTT	CSVVEGQSGNTEAFF
.	TRBV11-3	TRBJ2-7	.	TGTGCCAGCAGCTTCCGGGACAATTACGAGCAGTACTTC	CASSFRDNYEQYF
.	TRBV7-2	TRBJ2-7	.	TGTGCCAGCAGCTTAAGGGCAACAGCACCCTACGAGCAGTACTTC	CASSLRATAPYEQYF
TRBD2	TRBV14	TRBJ2-3	.	TGTGCCAGCAGCCATGGACTAGCGGGGGGGCTAGATACGCAGTATTTT	CASSHGLAGGLDTQYF
.	TRBV2	TRBJ2-2	few	TGTGCCAGCAGTGAAACCATTACCACCGGGGAGCTGTTTTTT	CASSETITTGELFF
TRBD2	TRBV7-6	TRBJ2-3	.	TGTGCCAGCAGCCCGACTAGCGGGGACACAGATACGCAGTATTTT	CASSPTSGDTDTQYF
TRBD1	TRBV29-1	TRBJ2-5	.	TGCAGCGTGGCCCCAGGGGGCGCTGTTCCGGAGACCCAGTACTTC	CSVAPGGAVPETQYF
TRBD2	TRBV13	TRBJ2-1	.	TGTGCCAGCAGCCCCGGGACTAGTCTCACCGGTGAGCAGTTCTTC	CASSPGTSLTGEQFF
.	TRBV4-1	TRBJ1-1	.	TGCGCCAGCAGCTCATCGGTGGCAGGGAGTCAGACTGAAGCTTTCTTT	CASSSSVAGSQTEAFF
.	TRBV14	TRBJ1-1	.	TGTGCCAGCAGCCAGGGACTGATGAACACTGAAGCTTTCTTT	CASSQGLMNTEAFF
.	TRBV4-2	TRBJ2-7	.	TGTGCCAGCAGCCAAGAGGGGGGTGAGCAGTACTTC	CASSQEGGEQYF
.	TRBV7-9	TRBJ2-2	.	TGTGCCAGCAGCTTAGGGGAGAACACTGGGGAGCTGTTTTTT	CASSLGENTGELFF
.	TRBV6-5	TRBJ1-1	.	TGTGCCAGCAGTTACTCCCGACAGAGAACTGAAGCTTTCTTT	CASSYSRQRTEAFF
TRBD2	TRBV7-9	TRBJ2-1	.	TGTGCCAGCAGCCCTCGTTCTGCAGCGGGGGTACTCAATGAGCAGTTCTTC	CASSPRSAAGVLNEQFF
TRBD1	TRBV6-6	TRBJ1-5	once	TGTGCCAGCATTTTGACAGGGGGGTCGAGTCAGCCCCAGCATTTT	CASILTGGSSQPQHF
TRBD1	TRBV7-8	TRBJ1-2	.	TGTGCCAGCAGCTCAAAGCCGGGACAGGGGAACTATGGCTACACCTTC	CASSSKPGQGNYGYTF
.	TRBV11-2	TRBJ2-5	.	TGTGCCAGCAGCTTAGTGGGGGGGCTGGGTGAGGAGACCCAGTACTTC	CASSLVGGLGEETQYF
.	TRBV29-1	TRBJ1-1	.	TGCAGCGTTGCGGGGAGTCGGGGGTTGAACACTGAAGCTTTCTTT	CSVAGSRGLNTEAFF
.	TRBV6-5	TRBJ1-5	.	TGTGCCAGCAGGAAGGGTGCCACATACAATCAGCCCCAGCATTTT	CASRKGATYNQPQHF
TRBD2	TRBV7-9	TRBJ2-2	.	TGTGCCAGCAGCTTATTAGCGGGGGGCTACACCGGGGAGCTGTTTTTT	CASSLLAGGYTGELFF
.	TRBV5-1	TRBJ1-1	once	TGCGCCAGCAGCTTGGCACGGAGGACTGAAGCTTTCTTT	CASSLARRTEAFF
.	TRBV25-1	TRBJ1-6	.	TGTGCCAGCAGTGAGGCCACTTTCAGCTCCTATAATTCACCCCTCCACTTT	CASSEATFSSYNSPLHF
.	TRBV25-1	TRBJ1-2	.	TGTGCCAGCAGGGAGAACACTAACTATGGCTACACCTTC	CASRENTNYGYTF
TRBD1	TRBV10-3	TRBJ2-7	.	TGTGCCATCACCCCGGACAGGGGCCCCTACGAGCAGTACTTC	CAITPDRGPYEQYF
TRBD1	TRBV7-3	TRBJ2-1	.	TGTGCCAGCAGCTCATTCAGGACAGGGGACAATGAGCAGTTCTTC	CASSSFRTGDNEQFF
TRBD1	TRBV3-1/TRBV3-2	TRBJ2-7	.	TGTGCCAGCAGCCAAGGGGCCGGGACAGTCTCCTACGAGCAGTACTTC	CASSQGAGTVSYEQYF
.	TRBV30	TRBJ2-7	.	TGTGCCTGGAGTAGGCAGGGTTCCAGCGAGCAGTACTTC	CAWSRQGSSEQYF
.	TRBV5-5	TRBJ1-5	.	TGTGCCAGCAGGGAGCAGGCCTCTGGCAATCAGCCCCAGCATTTT	CASREQASGNQPQHF
TRBD1	TRBV7-8	TRBJ1-1	.	TGTGCCAGCAGCCGAGGGACAGGGGGCACTGAAGCTTTCTTT	CASSRGTGGTEAFF
.	TRBV5-1	TRBJ1-1	once	TGCGCCAGCAGAGAAAGGGCTATGAACACTGAAGCTTTCTTT	CASRERAMNTEAFF
TRBD1	TRBV5-1	TRBJ1-2	once	TGCGCCAGCAGCTTATCGGGACAGAACAGCTATGGCTACACCTTC	CASSLSGQNSYGYTF
.	TRBV19	TRBJ2-7	.	TGTGCCAGTAGTAAACAGGGGACTCGCAACGAGCAGTACTTC	CASSKQGTRNEQYF